These T cell receptor beta chains were read from a single sample in a study of blood T cell repertoires in COVID-19. The protocol was immunoSEQ multiplex PCR, while the TCRdb copy is restricted to in-frame clones and leaves out a portion. The sample has about 280,000 clones; roughly 89% are singletons. The sample taken for sequencing was PBMCs or T cells enriched from blood (not recorded which). The source is a woman aged 40 to 50 who had recovered from COVID-19. Both conserved end residues are part of each CDR3. The order of the fields is J gene, CDR3 length, clone size, D gene, V gene, CDR3 protein, CDR3 DNA. The D gene is left open where the match is weak. The size entry is marked missing in some rows and otherwise reads once, few, many or a size class.

j_call: TRBJ1-2
cdr3_length: 16
clone_size: -
d_call: -
v_call: TRBV6-1
cdr3_aa: CASSEVGGLGGYGYTF
cdr3_nt: TGTGCCAGCAGTGAAGTGGGAGGCTTAGGTGGCTATGGCTACACCTTC

j_call: TRBJ1-1
cdr3_length: 15
clone_size: -
d_call: TRBD1
v_call: TRBV28
cdr3_aa: CASSVPLPGQGEAFF
cdr3_nt: TGTGCCAGCAGTGTACCACTTCCGGGACAGGGTGAAGCTTTCTTT

j_call: TRBJ2-6
cdr3_length: 15
clone_size: -
d_call: -
v_call: TRBV7-3
cdr3_aa: CASSPQGSGANVLTF
cdr3_nt: TGTGCCAGCAGCCCCCAGGGTTCTGGGGCCAACGTCCTGACTTTC

j_call: TRBJ2-5
cdr3_length: 13
clone_size: once
d_call: -
v_call: TRBV30
cdr3_aa: CACREGAQETQYF
cdr3_nt: TGTGCTTGCCGGGAGGGGGCACAAGAGACCCAGTACTTC

j_call: TRBJ2-7
cdr3_length: 11
clone_size: -
d_call: -
v_call: TRBV28
cdr3_aa: CASQGLYEQYF
cdr3_nt: TGTGCCAGCCAGGGCCTCTACGAGCAGTACTTC

j_call: TRBJ2-1
cdr3_length: 15
clone_size: -
d_call: TRBD1
v_call: TRBV28
cdr3_aa: CASGASTGGGDEQFF
cdr3_nt: TGTGCCAGCGGCGCCTCGACAGGGGGCGGCGATGAGCAGTTCTTC

j_call: TRBJ1-1
cdr3_length: 14
clone_size: few
d_call: TRBD1
v_call: TRBV4-2
cdr3_aa: CASSQVGQANEAFF
cdr3_nt: TGTGCCAGCAGCCAAGTTGGACAGGCCAACGAAGCTTTCTTT

j_call: TRBJ1-2
cdr3_length: 14
clone_size: -
d_call: -
v_call: TRBV28
cdr3_aa: CASSLDTLNYGYTF
cdr3_nt: TGTGCCAGCAGTTTAGACACTCTTAACTATGGCTACACCTTC

j_call: TRBJ2-7
cdr3_length: 13
clone_size: once
d_call: -
v_call: TRBV9
cdr3_aa: CASSATGTYEQYF
cdr3_nt: TGTGCCAGCAGCGCCACCGGGACATACGAGCAGTACTTC

j_call: TRBJ2-7
cdr3_length: 14
clone_size: -
d_call: -
v_call: TRBV2
cdr3_aa: CASGAFQVSYEQYF
cdr3_nt: TGTGCCAGCGGGGCGTTTCAGGTCTCCTACGAGCAGTACTTC

j_call: TRBJ2-3
cdr3_length: 18
clone_size: -
d_call: -
v_call: TRBV7-9
cdr3_aa: CASSLAAGTGPTTDTQYF
cdr3_nt: TGTGCCAGCAGCTTAGCGGCGGGTACCGGGCCCACAACAGATACGCAGTATTTT

j_call: TRBJ1-2
cdr3_length: 14
clone_size: -
d_call: -
v_call: TRBV6-2/TRBV6-3
cdr3_aa: CASSLTGRDYGYTF
cdr3_nt: TGTGCCAGCAGTCTGACAGGTCGGGACTATGGCTACACCTTC

j_call: TRBJ2-1
cdr3_length: 17
clone_size: -
d_call: -
v_call: TRBV5-1
cdr3_aa: CASSLVPAGLGHNEQFF
cdr3_nt: TGCGCCAGCAGCTTGGTCCCCGCGGGACTGGGCCACAATGAGCAGTTCTTC

j_call: TRBJ2-1
cdr3_length: 15
clone_size: -
d_call: TRBD2
v_call: TRBV28
cdr3_aa: CASSLGGGGFNEQFF
cdr3_nt: TGTGCCAGCAGTTTAGGCGGGGGTGGTTTCAATGAGCAGTTCTTC

j_call: TRBJ1-5
cdr3_length: 13
clone_size: -
d_call: -
v_call: TRBV4-3
cdr3_aa: CASSQTVGQPQHF
cdr3_nt: TGCGCCAGCAGCCAGACGGTCGGGCAGCCCCAGCATTTT

j_call: TRBJ1-5
cdr3_length: 17
clone_size: -
d_call: -
v_call: TRBV5-5
cdr3_aa: CASSPPRAGWGNQPQHF
cdr3_nt: TGTGCCAGCAGCCCGCCCAGGGCAGGGTGGGGCAATCAGCCCCAGCATTTT

j_call: TRBJ2-2
cdr3_length: 15
clone_size: -
d_call: TRBD2
v_call: TRBV6-5
cdr3_aa: CASSAGTSGTGELFF
cdr3_nt: TGTGCCAGCAGCGCCGGGACTAGCGGCACCGGGGAGCTGTTTTTT

j_call: TRBJ2-3
cdr3_length: 16
clone_size: -
d_call: -
v_call: TRBV7-2
cdr3_aa: CASSPSAGAYTDTQYF
cdr3_nt: TGTGCCAGCAGCCCAAGCGCTGGGGCTTACACAGATACGCAGTATTTT

j_call: TRBJ2-7
cdr3_length: 14
clone_size: -
d_call: -
v_call: TRBV5-4
cdr3_aa: CASSFWEVGYEQYF
cdr3_nt: TGTGCCAGCAGCTTCTGGGAGGTTGGGTACGAGCAGTACTTC

j_call: TRBJ2-3
cdr3_length: 17
clone_size: -
d_call: TRBD1
v_call: TRBV18
cdr3_aa: CASSPRTGGLGTDTQYF
cdr3_nt: TGTGCCAGCTCACCAAGGACAGGGGGCCTGGGCACAGATACGCAGTATTTT

j_call: TRBJ2-7
cdr3_length: 15
clone_size: -
d_call: TRBD1
v_call: TRBV3-1/TRBV3-2
cdr3_aa: CASSQVAGTGNEQYF
cdr3_nt: TGTGCCAGCAGCCAAGTTGCCGGGACAGGGAACGAGCAGTACTTC

j_call: TRBJ2-3
cdr3_length: 14
clone_size: -
d_call: -
v_call: TRBV6-5
cdr3_aa: CASARGGNRGTQYF
cdr3_nt: TGTGCCAGTGCACGAGGCGGGAATCGCGGTACGCAGTATTTT

j_call: TRBJ2-7
cdr3_length: 13
clone_size: few
d_call: -
v_call: TRBV7-2
cdr3_aa: CASSLALAPEQYF
cdr3_nt: TGTGCCAGCAGCTTAGCGCTAGCCCCCGAGCAGTACTTC

j_call: TRBJ1-6
cdr3_length: 14
clone_size: -
d_call: TRBD1
v_call: TRBV5-1
cdr3_aa: CASSLWTGDSPLHF
cdr3_nt: TGCGCCAGCAGCTTGTGGACAGGGGATTCACCCCTCCACTTT

j_call: TRBJ2-3
cdr3_length: 14
clone_size: once
d_call: -
v_call: TRBV4-3
cdr3_aa: CASSQATLGDTQYF
cdr3_nt: TGCGCCAGCAGCCAAGCGACACTAGGGGATACGCAGTATTTT

j_call: TRBJ1-2
cdr3_length: 13
clone_size: -
d_call: -
v_call: TRBV19
cdr3_aa: CASSDTRGYGYTF
cdr3_nt: TGTGCCAGTAGCGACACGAGGGGGTATGGCTACACCTTC

j_call: TRBJ1-5
cdr3_length: 13
clone_size: once
d_call: -
v_call: TRBV19
cdr3_aa: CASDYGTNQPQHF
cdr3_nt: TGTGCCAGTGACTACGGGACTAATCAGCCCCAGCATTTT

j_call: TRBJ2-1
cdr3_length: 17
clone_size: -
d_call: TRBD2
v_call: TRBV6-2/TRBV6-3
cdr3_aa: CASSSPLSGRGYNEQFF
cdr3_nt: TGTGCCAGCAGTAGCCCCCTAAGCGGGAGGGGTTACAATGAGCAGTTCTTC

j_call: TRBJ2-7
cdr3_length: 15
clone_size: -
d_call: TRBD1
v_call: TRBV11-2
cdr3_aa: CASSLDGTGLDEQYF
cdr3_nt: TGTGCCAGCAGCTTGGACGGGACAGGGCTAGACGAGCAGTACTTC

j_call: TRBJ2-2
cdr3_length: 16
clone_size: once
d_call: -
v_call: TRBV27
cdr3_aa: CASRFGPGANTGELFF
cdr3_nt: TGTGCCAGCAGATTTGGTCCAGGGGCGAACACCGGGGAGCTGTTTTTT

j_call: TRBJ2-1
cdr3_length: 15
clone_size: once
d_call: TRBD2
v_call: TRBV7-6
cdr3_aa: CASSFLADSYNEQFF
cdr3_nt: TGTGCCAGCAGCTTTCTAGCGGACTCCTACAATGAGCAGTTCTTC

j_call: TRBJ2-1
cdr3_length: 13
clone_size: -
d_call: TRBD1
v_call: TRBV4-3
cdr3_aa: CASRRDRAGEQFF
cdr3_nt: TGCGCCAGCCGGCGGGACAGGGCCGGTGAGCAGTTCTTC

j_call: TRBJ1-2
cdr3_length: 14
clone_size: -
d_call: -
v_call: TRBV28
cdr3_aa: CASSLSQALYGYTF
cdr3_nt: TGTGCCAGCAGTTTATCTCAGGCCCTCTATGGCTACACCTTC

j_call: TRBJ2-2
cdr3_length: 15
clone_size: -
d_call: TRBD1
v_call: TRBV19
cdr3_aa: CASSPRDRVPGELFF
cdr3_nt: TGTGCCAGTAGTCCCAGGGACAGGGTCCCCGGGGAGCTGTTTTTT

j_call: TRBJ1-6
cdr3_length: 13
clone_size: -
d_call: -
v_call: TRBV2
cdr3_aa: CASRGAENSPLHF
cdr3_nt: TGTGCCAGCAGGGGGGCTGAGAATTCACCCCTCCACTTT

j_call: TRBJ1-4
cdr3_length: 15
clone_size: -
d_call: -
v_call: TRBV18
cdr3_aa: CASSPRASRDEKLFF
cdr3_nt: TGTGCCAGCTCCCCGCGGGCCTCAAGAGATGAAAAACTGTTTTTT

j_call: TRBJ2-7
cdr3_length: 13
clone_size: -
d_call: TRBD1
v_call: TRBV10-1
cdr3_aa: CASSEGQGEVQYF
cdr3_nt: TGCGCCAGCAGCGAAGGACAGGGGGAGGTGCAGTACTTC

j_call: TRBJ2-7
cdr3_length: 14
clone_size: -
d_call: -
v_call: TRBV28
cdr3_aa: CASLDREGGYEQYF
cdr3_nt: TGTGCCAGCCTCGATCGGGAAGGGGGCTACGAGCAGTACTTC

j_call: TRBJ2-7
cdr3_length: 13
clone_size: -
d_call: -
v_call: TRBV7-2
cdr3_aa: CASSLARDYEQYF
cdr3_nt: TGTGCCAGCAGCTTAGCTAGAGATTACGAGCAGTACTTC

j_call: TRBJ2-1
cdr3_length: 13
clone_size: -
d_call: TRBD1
v_call: TRBV27
cdr3_aa: CASRRQGIDEQFF
cdr3_nt: TGTGCCAGCAGGCGACAGGGTATCGATGAGCAGTTCTTC

j_call: TRBJ1-5
cdr3_length: 15
clone_size: once
d_call: -
v_call: TRBV27
cdr3_aa: CASSSGRALNQPQHF
cdr3_nt: TGTGCCAGCAGTTCTGGCAGGGCCCTCAATCAGCCCCAGCATTTT

j_call: TRBJ2-1
cdr3_length: 17
clone_size: -
d_call: TRBD2
v_call: TRBV13
cdr3_aa: CASSEASGRVTYNEQFF
cdr3_nt: TGTGCCAGCAGCGAGGCTAGCGGGAGGGTGACCTACAATGAGCAGTTCTTC

j_call: TRBJ2-2
cdr3_length: 14
clone_size: -
d_call: -
v_call: TRBV9
cdr3_aa: CASSRTLNTGELFF
cdr3_nt: TGTGCCAGCTCCAGGACTTTGAACACCGGGGAGCTGTTTTTT

j_call: TRBJ1-5
cdr3_length: 15
clone_size: -
d_call: -
v_call: TRBV7-2
cdr3_aa: CASALKGGPNQPQHF
cdr3_nt: TGTGCCAGCGCACTAAAGGGGGGGCCCAATCAGCCCCAGCATTTT

j_call: TRBJ2-2
cdr3_length: 17
clone_size: -
d_call: -
v_call: TRBV2
cdr3_aa: CASSEPLLAKNTGELFF
cdr3_nt: TGTGCCAGCAGTGAACCCCTCCTAGCGAAGAACACCGGGGAGCTGTTTTTT

j_call: TRBJ2-1
cdr3_length: 14
clone_size: -
d_call: -
v_call: TRBV28
cdr3_aa: CASRDGRVYNEQFF
cdr3_nt: TGTGCCAGCAGGGACGGGAGAGTGTACAATGAGCAGTTCTTC

j_call: TRBJ1-6
cdr3_length: 13
clone_size: -
d_call: -
v_call: TRBV6-2/TRBV6-3
cdr3_aa: CASSYEGVVPLHF
cdr3_nt: TGTGCCAGCAGTTACGAGGGAGTCGTACCCCTCCACTTT

j_call: TRBJ2-1
cdr3_length: 14
clone_size: -
d_call: TRBD2
v_call: TRBV7-9
cdr3_aa: CASSLEGSRDYQFF
cdr3_nt: TGTGCCAGCAGCTTAGAGGGGTCCCGGGACTACCAGTTCTTC

j_call: TRBJ2-3
cdr3_length: 14
clone_size: -
d_call: -
v_call: TRBV12-5
cdr3_aa: CASGLTGSTDTQYF
cdr3_nt: TGTGCTAGTGGTTTGACAGGGAGCACAGATACGCAGTATTTT

j_call: TRBJ2-3
cdr3_length: 14
clone_size: -
d_call: -
v_call: TRBV5-1
cdr3_aa: CASSLVPTGDTQYF
cdr3_nt: TGCGCCAGCAGCTTGGTCCCCACAGGAGATACGCAGTATTTT

j_call: TRBJ2-6
cdr3_length: 13
clone_size: -
d_call: -
v_call: TRBV25-1
cdr3_aa: CASKGSGANVLTF
cdr3_nt: TGTGCCAGCAAAGGGAGTGGGGCCAACGTCCTGACTTTC

j_call: TRBJ1-2
cdr3_length: 12
clone_size: -
d_call: TRBD1
v_call: TRBV28
cdr3_aa: CASRTGGVRYTF
cdr3_nt: TGTGCCAGCAGGACAGGGGGTGTTCGCTACACCTTC

j_call: TRBJ1-2
cdr3_length: 14
clone_size: once
d_call: -
v_call: TRBV28
cdr3_aa: CASSVRGGDYGYTF
cdr3_nt: TGTGCCAGCAGTGTCAGAGGGGGGGACTATGGCTACACCTTC

j_call: TRBJ1-6
cdr3_length: 16
clone_size: -
d_call: -
v_call: TRBV3-1/TRBV3-2
cdr3_aa: CASSRDKGGGDSPLHF
cdr3_nt: TGTGCCAGCAGCCGGGATAAGGGCGGCGGGGATTCACCCCTCCACTTT

j_call: TRBJ2-3
cdr3_length: 15
clone_size: -
d_call: -
v_call: TRBV7-2
cdr3_aa: CASSLRSKGTDTQYF
cdr3_nt: TGTGCCAGCAGCTTGCGGAGCAAGGGCACAGATACGCAGTATTTT